Shown below are 28 T cell receptor beta chains from a single sample sequenced in a study of T-cell reconstitution after alpha-beta-depleted transplantation in children. It was with unique molecular identifiers that the TCRbeta library was prepared. Each CDR3 protein is one row after TCRdb ran MiXCR on the PCR reads. The sample holds some 300,000 distinct CDR3 sequences; roughly a tenth are singletons and the top ten take approximately 7.6%. The starting material was PBMCs, obtained before TCRalphabeta/CD19-depleted stem cell transplant. The origin of the receptors is a boy less than two years old with acute myeloid leukemia, due to receive a stem cell transplant.

By sample fraction, this clonotype is medium-sized. V gene TRBV12-3 or TRBV12-4 combines with J gene TRBJ2-2; D tentatively reads TRBD1 or TRBD2 (6 bases each). V lost 8 bases to trimming and J lost 6 bases, with 10 bases between them. This CDR3 comprises 12 residues. The CDR3 is CASEEGAGELFF. As DNA, the CDR3 is TGTGCCAGCGAGGAGGGGGCCGGGGAGCTGTTTTTT.

At least ten counts were recorded for this clonotype. The gene calls are TRBV28 and TRBJ2-1, with 7 bases identical to TRBD2. Germline CDR1 reads MDHEN; CDR2 reads SYDVKM. This CDR3 is built from 15 residues. The V gene end was trimmed by 4 bases and the J gene end by 2 bases; junction bases not matched to a gene: 5. The CDR3: CASSSWGGAYNEQFF. The CDR3 DNA reads as TGTGCCAGCAGTTCTTGGGGGGGGGCCTACAATGAGCAGTTCTTC.

The J gene is TRBJ2-4, the V gene TRBV9; 10 nucleotides agree with TRBD1. CDR1 is SGDLS and CDR2 is YYNGEE in the germline V gene. This CDR3 has 15 residues. The J segment lost 6 bases and the V segment lost 4 bases, leaving 7 bases of the junction unmatched. The CDR3 loop reads CASSPKGTGANIQYF. The CDR3 nucleotides read TGTGCCAGCAGCCCAAAAGGGACAGGGGCAAACATTCAGTACTTC.

In this sample, this clonotype turned up many times. The chain recombines TRBV24-1 with TRBJ2-1; D perhaps matches TRBD2 (5 bases). Per the germline V gene, CDR1 is KGHDR and CDR2 is SFDVKD. The CDR3 has 14 residues. Trimming took 1 base from V and 3 from J, leaving 6 bases between them. CDR3 loop: CATSDFRDYNEQFF. Here the CDR3 DNA reads TGTGCCACCAGTGATTTTCGGGACTACAATGAGCAGTTCTTC.

This clonotype appeared many times. The rearrangement joins TRBV14 to TRBJ2-3; 11 nucleotides match TRBD2. CDR1 is SGHDN and CDR2 is FVKESK in the germline V gene. The CDR3 covers 15 residues. With V trimmed by 4 bases and J by 4 bases, 4 bases remained unmatched. CDR3 protein: CASSRLAGGPDTQYF. DNA for the CDR3: TGTGCCAGCAGCCGGTTAGCGGGAGGGCCAGATACGCAGTATTTT. Using reference TRBV14 and TRBJ2-3 for the parts outside the CDR3, the full variable domain is EAGVTQFPSHSVIEKGQTVTLRCDPISGHDNLYWYRRVMGKEIKFLLHFVKESKQDESGMPNNRFLAERTGGTYSTLKVQPAELEDSGVYFCASSRLAGGPDTQYFGPGTRLTVL.

This clonotype turned up a few times. J is TRBJ2-2 and V is TRBV27, with TRBD1 as a possible D gene (6 bases). CDR1 is MNHEY, CDR2 SMNVEV, per germline (reference sequence). Between the trimmed V and J ends, which lost 5 bases and 2 bases, there was a span of 15 bases. CDR3 size: 16 residues. This CDR3 reads CASSDTGTPNTGELFF. DNA of the CDR3: TGTGCCAGCAGTGACACCGGGACACCAAACACCGGGGAGCTGTTTTTT.

This clonotype was picked up many times. The gene calls are TRBV28 and TRBJ2-7; 16 bases agree with TRBD2. The germline CDR1 and CDR2 sequences are MDHEN and SYDVKM. The length of the CDR3 is 15 residues. V was clipped by 8 bases and J by 5 bases; unmatched bases: 6. Here the CDR3 reads CASGGLAGGPNEQYF. The CDR3 DNA reads TGTGCCAGCGGGGGACTAGCGGGAGGGCCCAACGAGCAGTACTTC.

This clonotype was seen at least ten times. V gene TRBV2 combines with J gene TRBJ2-7; D perhaps matches TRBD2 (6 bases). The germline gives CDR1 SNHLY, CDR2 FYNNEI. The CDR3 consists of 12 residues. The germline V and J ends were trimmed by 4 bases and 7 bases, with 11 bases remaining between them. CDR3 bases: TGTGCCAGCAGTGGGGGACTCGAGGAGCAGTACTTC. It is translated as CASSGGLEEQYF.

This clonotype was observed many times. One end of the junction does not line up with germline, which may come from a read error. V usage is TRBV25-1 and J usage is TRBJ2-3; D is undetermined. Germline V gene sequence: CDR1 MGHDK, CDR2 SYGVNS. This CDR3 has 12 amino acids. The CDR3 DNA reads TGTGCCAGCACAATGGGCACAGATACTCAGTATTTT. Translating it yields CASTMGTDTQYF.

Many counts were recorded for this clonotype. The chain has TRBV5-1 and TRBJ2-1; 15 bases match TRBD2. This CDR3 has 16 amino acids. Trimming removed 2 bases from V and 10 bases from J; junction bases left unmatched: 7. The germline CDR1 and CDR2 sequences are SGHRS and YFSETQ. The chain's CDR3 is CASSLVGLAGGEEQFF. CDR3 DNA sequence: TGCGCCAGCAGCTTAGTGGGACTAGCGGGAGGAGAGGAGCAGTTCTTC.

This clonotype was detected ten times or more. This chain links TRBV4-3 with TRBJ2-3; TRBD2 matches 13 bases. The CDR3 spans 17 residues. Germline CDR1 is LGHNA and CDR2 is YSLEER. With 4 bases clipped from V and 2 bases from J, the junction kept 6 bases outside the gene matches. CDR3 DNA sequence: TGCGCCAGCAGCCCCTTGGGACTAGCGGGATTCACAGATACGCAGTATTTT. This translates into CASSPLGLAGFTDTQYF.

CDR3 protein: CSVEGAAGVSYNEQFF. The DNA of the CDR3 is TGCAGCGTTGAAGGGGCGGCGGGGGTCTCCTACAATGAGCAGTTCTTC. The V gene is TRBV29-1, the J gene TRBJ2-1; 7 positions agree with TRBD2. V lost 1 base to trimming and J lost 0 bases; unmatched junction nucleotides: 6. Germline loops: CDR1 SQVTM, CDR2 ANQGSEA. The CDR3 runs 16 residues.

This clonotype was seen many times. This chain links TRBV12-3 or TRBV12-4 with TRBJ1-2; TRBD1 agrees at 8 bases. J gave up 4 bases and V 3 bases, and 13 bases lay outside the gene matches. The length of the CDR3 is 17 residues. CDR3 nucleotides: TGTGCCAGCAGTTTTGGGAGTGGACAGGGCCTTTTCTATGGCTACACCTTC. Protein product: CASSFGSGQGLFYGYTF.

This clonotype was observed at least ten times. The gene calls are TRBV5-1 and TRBJ2-5; the match to TRBD1 covers 9 bases. The V gene's germline CDR1 is SGHRS and CDR2 YFSETQ. The ends lost 0 bases at V and 1 base at J; junction bases unmatched: 7. CDR3 length equals 17 residues. This CDR3 reads CASSLVAGTGIQETQYF. The DNA of the CDR3 is TGCGCCAGCAGCTTGGTAGCCGGGACAGGGATCCAAGAGACCCAGTACTTC.

This clonotype was seen many times. The chain employs TRBV15 and TRBJ2-7, with D possibly being TRBD2 (6 bases). The CDR3 loop spans 15 amino acids. Germline CDR1 LNHNV, CDR2 YYDKDF (reference sequence). V dropped 5 bases and J dropped 3 bases, with 17 bases sitting between them. CDR3 nucleotides: TGTGCCACCAGCGTCCTAGGACTCGGGGGCTACGAGCAGTACTTC. This codes for CATSVLGLGGYEQYF.

This clonotype has ten or more counts. The chain carries TRBV12-3 or TRBV12-4 and TRBJ1-2; 7 bases map to TRBD1. After removal of 6 bases from V and 2 bases from J, the junction contained 3 bases not matched to a gene. The CDR3 runs to 13 residues. The DNA of the CDR3 is TGTGCCAGCAGGCCGACAGGGAACTATGGCTACACCTTC. Its protein product is CASRPTGNYGYTF.

This chain uses TRBV20-1 with TRBJ2-5; D is uncertain. Trimming cost V 4 bases and J 2 bases, with 8 bases left between them. CDR3 length: 12 amino acids. CDR1 and CDR2 (germline): DFQATT, SNEGSKA (reference sequence). The CDR3 bases are TGCAGTGCTAACGGCAGGCAAGAGACCCAGTACTTC. It is translated as CSANGRQETQYF.

This rearrangement joins TRBV4-2 to TRBJ2-7, with 9 bases aligning to TRBD1. Germline V gene lookup returns CDR1 LGHNA and CDR2 YNFKEQ. The CDR3 is 14 residues long. Trimming cost V 1 base and J 3 bases; bases outside gene matches: 1. The CDR3 spells CASSQAGQGYEQYF. CDR3 in DNA: TGTGCCAGCAGCCAAGCGGGACAGGGCTACGAGCAGTACTTC.

This chain connects TRBV7-2 to TRBJ2-1; D not certain. Trimming cost V 2 bases and J 2 bases, with 13 bases left between them. The CDR3 covers 16 residues. Germline lookup yields CDR1 SGHTA and CDR2 FQGNSA. The CDR3 is CASSLFSSPTYNEQFF. CDR3 DNA: TGTGCCAGCAGCTTATTCTCATCCCCTACCTACAATGAGCAGTTCTTC.

This clonotype was recorded many times. The chain couples TRBV1 to TRBJ2-1; no check of the table's D call, TRBD1, against the DNA was made. TRBV1 is tagged as a pseudogene. The CDR3 is 16 residues long. CDR3 coding DNA: TGCACCAGCAGCCAAGCGCAAGACGGGGGGAACAATGAGCAGTTCTTC. Translating gives CTSSQAQDGGNNEQFF.

Only a few counts were recorded for this clonotype. The V and J genes are TRBV27 and TRBJ2-3, with 8 bases matching TRBD2. CDR3 length: 20 residues. Germline CDR1 and CDR2: MNHEY and SMNVEV (reference sequence). J was trimmed by 0 bases and V by 6 bases; bases with no gene match: 20. The CDR3 is CASSLPGGAGGLHSTDTQYF. Written as DNA, the CDR3 is TGTGCCAGCAGCTTACCCGGCGGGGCGGGGGGCCTTCATAGCACAGATACGCAGTATTTT.

This clonotype was recorded at least ten times. The chain recombines TRBV28 with TRBJ1-2; 11 nucleotides line up with TRBD1. V lost 5 bases to trimming and J lost 4 bases; unmatched junction nucleotides: 6. Germline V CDR1 and CDR2: MDHEN, SYDVKM. This CDR3 comprises 15 residues. The CDR3 here is CASSRSGQGAYGYTF. Written as DNA, the CDR3 is TGTGCCAGCAGTCGCTCCGGACAGGGGGCCTATGGCTACACCTTC.

There are many counts of this clonotype. The CDR3 here is CASSEYHSTDTQYF. DNA of the CDR3: TGTGCCAGCAGTGAATACCACAGCACAGATACGCAGTATTTT. The V and J genes are TRBV25-1 and TRBJ2-3; D is unresolved. CDR3 length: 14 amino acids. Trimming took 0 bases from V and 0 from J, leaving 4 bases between them. Looked up from germline, CDR1 is MGHDK and CDR2 is SYGVNS. The full variable domain, with the rest looked up from reference TRBV25-1 and TRBJ2-3, is EADIYQTPRYLVIGTGKKITLECSQTMGHDKMYWYQQDPGMELHLIHYSYGVNSTEKGDLSSESTVSRIRTEHFPLTLESARPSHTSQYLCASSEYHSTDTQYFGPGTRLTVL.

V gene TRBV5-5 combines with J gene TRBJ2-1, with D maybe TRBD1 (7 bases). Trimming took off 0 bases at V and 4 bases at J, with 11 bases between the two ends. Germline V lookup: CDR1 SGHKS, CDR2 YYEKEE (reference sequence). This CDR3 contains 15 residues. DNA of the CDR3: TGTGCCAGCAGCTTGGTCCAGGGGGGTTACAATGAGCAGTTCTTC. This translates into CASSLVQGGYNEQFF.

This clonotype was seen ten or more times. The chain joins TRBV19 to TRBJ2-2; 10 bases agree with TRBD1. Germline V lookup: CDR1 LNHDA, CDR2 SQIVND (reference sequence). V lost 5 bases, J lost 4 bases, and 13 bases stayed unmatched. The CDR3 spans 18 residues. CDR3 DNA: TGTGCCAGTAGTCCGGGGACAGGGGTCTCCCTCTTCACCGGGGAGCTGTTTTTT. This codes for CASSPGTGVSLFTGELFF.

This clonotype was counted many times. Here the CDR3 DNA reads TGTGCCAGCAGGGGGGACTTACTAGCGGGAAGGGCAGATACGCAGTATTTT. This translates into CASRGDLLAGRADTQYF. The V call is TRBV6-2 or TRBV6-3, the J call TRBJ2-3; 10 bases fit TRBD2. Germline CDR1 is MNHEY and CDR2 is SVGEGT. This CDR3 region has 17 residues. V lost 6 bases, J lost 4 bases, and 13 bases stayed unmatched.

This clonotype was seen at least ten times. The chain uses TRBV4-3 and TRBJ2-5; 7 bases line up with TRBD2. Per germline, CDR1 LGHNA and CDR2 YSLEER. Unmatched junction bases numbered 9, after V lost 0 bases and J lost 2 bases. This CDR3 is built from 17 residues. CDR3 residues: CASSQEGGRVWQETQYF. The CDR3 coding sequence is TGCGCCAGCAGCCAAGAGGGAGGGAGGGTGTGGCAAGAGACCCAGTACTTC.

Ten or more counts support this clonotype. The V call is TRBV12-3 or TRBV12-4, the J call TRBJ2-7; D is undetermined. The CDR3 spans 11 residues. The V and J ends lost 3 bases and 2 bases respectively, with 2 bases between them. The CDR3 loop is CASSFAYEQYF. CDR3 in DNA: TGTGCCAGCAGTTTCGCCTACGAGCAGTACTTC.